One sample yielded the 2 T cell receptor beta chains listed below, sequenced in a study of blood T cell dynamics during melanoma immunotherapy. Time point reported: pre-treatment baseline. Libraries were prepared by immunoSEQ multiplex PCR; TCRdb keeps only in-frame clonotypes and omits some of them. The sample has about 9,900 clones, about 86% seen once. The specimen comprised blood, sampled from a patient treated with checkpoint blockade. The receptors originated from a human donor with melanoma.

The chain recombines TRBV28 with TRBJ1-2; 7 positions agree with TRBD1. The germline V gene encodes CDR1 MDHEN and CDR2 SYDVKM. This CDR3 is 16 amino acids long. V shed 7 bases and J 9 bases; nucleotides not matched to a gene: 20. CDR3 loop: CASNSRGGQTTWRYTF. The CDR3 bases are TGTGCCAGCAACTCCAGGGGGGGACAGACGACTTGGCGCTACACCTTC.

The rearrangement links TRBV30 to TRBJ1-5, with D unresolved. This CDR3 has 14 amino acids. Looked up from germline, CDR1 is GTSNPN and CDR2 is SVGIG (reference sequence). The germline V and J ends were trimmed by 0 bases and 3 bases, with 9 bases remaining between them. As DNA, the CDR3 is TGTGCCTGGAGTGTTTCCGGCTTCAATCAGCCCCAGCATTTT. Translated, it gives CAWSVSGFNQPQHF. The full variable domain, rest sourced from reference TRBV30 and TRBJ1-5, is SQTIHQWPATLVQPVGSPLSLECTVEGTSNPNLYWYRQAAGRGLQLLFYSVGIGQISSEVPQNLSASRPQDRQFILSSKKLLLSDSGFYLCAWSVSGFNQPQHFGDGTRLSIL.